Following are 28 T cell receptor beta chains from one sample sequenced in a study of cytomegalovirus exposure and HLA in healthy donors. The PCR ran on 60 Vbeta and 13 Jbeta primers. Repertoires were generated with immunoSEQ multiplex PCR, while TCRdb's copy carries only in-frame clones and drops some. The table records about 100,000 clones, 75% to 85% of them present only once. The specimen was PBMCs. The source is a young woman in good health and CMV-seronegative.

This clone has just one count. The chain has TRBV9 and TRBJ1-2; D not resolved. The germline V gene has CDR1 SGDLS and CDR2 YYNGEE. Trimming took 0 bases from V and 4 from J, leaving 10 bases between them. This CDR3 comprises 14 residues. The CDR3 reads CASSVDGAPYGYTF. CDR3 in DNA: TGTGCCAGCAGCGTAGACGGAGCTCCCTATGGCTACACCTTC. The full variable domain, rest sourced from reference TRBV9 and TRBJ1-2, is DSGVTQTPKHLITATGQRVTLRCSPRSGDLSVYWYQQSLDQGLQFLIQYYNGEERAKGNILERFSAQQFPDLHSELNLSSLELGDSALYFCASSVDGAPYGYTFGSGTRLTVV.

The rearrangement links TRBV5-4 to TRBJ2-5; 8 nucleotides align to TRBD1. This CDR3 region has 13 residues. Germline trimming cut 10 bases from V and 2 bases from J; bases unmatched to any gene: 7. Germline V gives CDR1 SGHNT, CDR2 YYREEE (reference sequence). The CDR3 here is CAVRQGKQETQYF. CDR3 in DNA: TGTGCCGTGAGACAGGGGAAACAAGAGACCCAGTACTTC.

The rearrangement links TRBV4-2 to TRBJ2-6; 7 bases are a match to TRBD1. V lost 1 base, J lost 0 bases, and 3 bases stayed unmatched. The germline gives CDR1 LGHNA, CDR2 YNFKEQ. The CDR3 consists of 17 residues. DNA for the CDR3: TGTGCCAGCAGCCAAGGGGACAGCCTCTCTGGGGCCAACGTCCTGACTTTC. Translated, it gives CASSQGDSLSGANVLTF.

The chain couples TRBV6-4 to TRBJ2-3; 8 bases match TRBD1. Looked up from germline, CDR1 is MRHNA and CDR2 is SNTAGT. The CDR3 covers 14 residues. J lost 4 bases, V lost 6 bases, and 6 bases had no gene match. CDR3 sequence reads: CASSAGTGSDTQYF. The CDR3 DNA follows: TGTGCCAGCAGCGCCGGGACAGGATCAGATACGCAGTATTTT.

This chain joins TRBV5-1 and TRBJ2-7; the D gene is possibly TRBD2 (7 bases). This CDR3 spans 14 amino acids. CDR1 SGHRS and CDR2 YFSETQ come from the germline V gene. The ends were cut back, 5 bases at V and 5 bases at J, with 17 bases in the middle. The CDR3: CASRWGGAPDEQYF. Written as DNA, the CDR3 is TGCGCCAGCAGATGGGGGGGGGCCCCCGACGAGCAGTACTTC.

Concerning this clone: One end of the junction fails to match germline, which may point to a read error. This CDR3 is CASTLGLAGGIYNEQFF. Written as DNA, the CDR3 is TGTGCCAGCACCTTAGGATTAGCGGGCGGGATTTACAATGAGCAGTTCTTC. This chain uses TRBV11-2 with TRBJ2-1; TRBD2 matches at 7 bases. The germline CDR1 and CDR2 sequences are SGHAT and FQNNGV. This CDR3 comprises 17 residues.

This chain joins TRBV28 and TRBJ2-5; 9 bases match TRBD2. V dropped 7 bases and J dropped 5; count of bases not matched to a gene: 11. This CDR3 is 15 amino acids long. Germline CDR1 MDHEN, CDR2 SYDVKM. The CDR3 spells CASIGGGAGRETQYF. The CDR3 DNA reads as TGTGCCAGCATCGGCGGGGGGGCCGGTCGGGAGACCCAGTACTTC.

V gene TRBV13 combines with J gene TRBJ2-1, with a weak D call TRBD1 (6 bases). Germline CDR1 PRHDT, CDR2 FYEKMQ (reference sequence). The V end lost 4 bases, the J end lost 10 bases, and 14 bases lay between the germline ends. This CDR3 spans 13 amino acids. Written as DNA, the CDR3 is TGTGCCAGCAGCTCGGGACACGGTGGGGAGCAGTTCTTC. Its protein is CASSSGHGGEQFF.

In DNA form, the CDR3 reads TGTGCCAGCAGCTTGGACCGGGGGGAGTTGAACACTGAAGCTTTCTTT. Protein: CASSLDRGELNTEAFF. The chain uses TRBV5-4 and TRBJ1-1, with D perhaps matching TRBD1 (5 bases). The V end lost 0 bases, the J end lost 0 bases, and 12 bases lay between the germline ends. The CDR3 contains 16 residues. Germline CDR1 is SGHNT and CDR2 is YYREEE (reference sequence).

The chain joins TRBV6-5 to TRBJ2-1, with 9 bases aligning to TRBD1. V lost 7 bases and J lost 9; bases outside the gene matches: 10. The germline V gene encodes CDR1 MNHEY and CDR2 SVGAGI. This CDR3 spans 14 amino acids. CDR3 nucleotides: TGTGCCAGCATGGGGGGGACAGGGTTCAGTGAGCAGTTCTTC. Its protein product is CASMGGTGFSEQFF.

V usage is TRBV5-1 and J usage is TRBJ2-3, with 14 nucleotides matching TRBD2. The length of the CDR3 is 17 residues. The germline gives CDR1 SGHRS, CDR2 YFSETQ. V lost 0 bases, J lost 6 bases, and 6 bases stayed unmatched. The CDR3 DNA follows: TGCGCCAGCAGCTTGGGGACTAGCGGGGGGCCGTGGGATACGCAGTATTTT. This translates into CASSLGTSGGPWDTQYF.

V gene TRBV28 combines with J gene TRBJ2-7, with TRBD1 matching 9 bases. Per germline, CDR1 MDHEN and CDR2 SYDVKM. Trimming removed 6 bases from V and 6 bases from J; junction bases left unmatched: 9. This CDR3 is 14 amino acids long. The CDR3 nucleotides read TGTGCCAGCAGGCCCGGGACAGGGTATGGCGAGCAGTACTTC. Its protein is CASRPGTGYGEQYF.

The rearrangement joins TRBV2 to TRBJ2-5, with 9 bases that match TRBD2. J gave up 2 bases and V 3 bases, and 7 bases lay outside the gene matches. This CDR3 is built from 16 residues. The V gene's germline CDR1 is SNHLY and CDR2 FYNNEI. The CDR3, as DNA: TGTGCCAGCAGTGATCCGCTAGCGGGGACTCAAGAGACCCAGTACTTC. It encodes CASSDPLAGTQETQYF.

This chain uses TRBV5-4 with TRBJ2-6; 7 bases map to TRBD2. CDR1 is SGHNT and CDR2 is YYREEE in the germline V gene (reference sequence). The CDR3 length is 18 residues. V gave up 3 bases and J gave up 1 base; unmatched junction bases: 10. For the CDR3, the DNA is TGTGCCAGCAGCTCACAAGGGGAGGGTCGTTCTGGGGCCAACGTCCTGACTTTC. Encoded protein: CASSSQGEGRSGANVLTF.

This chain joins TRBV4-3 and TRBJ1-5; D might be TRBD1 (5 bases). Germline V gene sequence: CDR1 LGHNA, CDR2 YSLEER. The CDR3 extends over 19 amino acids. The germline V and J ends were trimmed by 4 bases and 5 bases, with 27 bases remaining between them. The CDR3: CASSLDPRQFRGVDQPQHF. As DNA, the CDR3 is TGCGCCAGCAGCCTCGACCCCAGACAGTTTCGGGGGGTGGATCAGCCCCAGCATTTT.

The V gene is TRBV28, the J gene TRBJ2-4; no firm D call. This CDR3 contains 12 residues. The V gene lost 6 bases and the J gene lost 6 bases, with 9 bases spanning the gap. Looked up from germline, CDR1 is MDHEN and CDR2 is SYDVKM. CDR3 sequence: CASSRGGNIQYF. The CDR3 DNA sequence: TGTGCCAGCAGCCGAGGTGGAAACATTCAGTACTTC.

This rearrangement joins TRBV4-1 to TRBJ2-3; tentatively, D is TRBD1 (5 bases). The CDR3 is 14 amino acids. Germline CDR1 and CDR2: MGHRA and YSYEKL. The V end lost 0 bases, the J end lost 5 bases, and 9 bases lay between the germline ends. The CDR3 spells CASSQDTGLDTQYF. As DNA, the CDR3 is TGCGCCAGCAGCCAAGATACAGGATTAGATACGCAGTATTTT.

The chain recombines TRBV18 with TRBJ2-5; TRBD2 matches at 8 bases. This CDR3 comprises 14 residues. Trimming cost V 4 bases and J 3 bases; bases outside gene matches: 4. The V gene's germline CDR1 is KGHSH and CDR2 LQKENI. The CDR3 loop is CASSHILAEETQYF. The CDR3 coding sequence is TGTGCCAGCTCACATATACTAGCGGAAGAGACCCAGTACTTC.

This chain connects TRBV7-2 to TRBJ1-5, with a possible D match to TRBD1 (5 bases). The V end was cut by 2 bases, the J end by 13 bases, with 12 bases between. The germline CDR1 and CDR2 sequences are SGHTA and FQGNSA. CDR3 length equals 12 residues. CDR3 loop: CASSLISGHQHF. In DNA form, the CDR3 reads TGTGCCAGCAGCTTAATTTCTGGACATCAGCATTTT.

The V and J genes are TRBV4-1 and TRBJ1-5; D is uncertain. The V gene's germline CDR1 is MGHRA and CDR2 YSYEKL. Trimming took off 4 bases at V and 1 base at J, with 14 bases between the two ends. The length of the CDR3 is 16 residues. CDR3 bases: TGCGCCAGCAGCCCACGAACGGGATACAGCAATCAGCCCCAGCATTTT. Residues: CASSPRTGYSNQPQHF.

This sequence joins TRBV7-3 and TRBJ2-7; D is uncertain. The V end lost 3 bases, the J end lost 7 bases, and 13 bases lay between the germline ends. CDR3 length equals 13 residues. Germline loops: CDR1 SGHTA, CDR2 FQGTGA. Here the CDR3 DNA reads TGTGCCAGCAGCTTGTCAGCAGGATTAGAGCAGTACTTC. It is translated as CASSLSAGLEQYF.

This clone was counted a few times. This chain connects TRBV4-3 to TRBJ2-6; tentative D call: TRBD1 (6 bases). V was trimmed by 4 bases and J by 0 bases, leaving 10 bases between them. The CDR3 is made up of 16 amino acids. The germline gives CDR1 LGHNA, CDR2 YSLEER. The CDR3 DNA sequence: TGCGCCAGCAGCCCATCAGGGGCCTCTGGGGCCAACGTCCTGACTTTC. Translated: CASSPSGASGANVLTF.

The chain employs TRBV2 and TRBJ2-6; possibly TRBD2 for D (6 bases). Trimming cost V 3 bases and J 4 bases, with 13 bases left between them. The germline V gene has CDR1 SNHLY and CDR2 FYNNEI. The CDR3 contains 16 residues. CDR3 nucleotides: TGTGCCAGCAGTGAGGGGACTCTAATCGGGGCCAACGTCCTGACTTTC. This sequence encodes CASSEGTLIGANVLTF.

The J gene is TRBJ2-7, the V gene TRBV28; 8 bases agree with TRBD1. Per germline, CDR1 MDHEN and CDR2 SYDVKM. The CDR3 length is 17 residues. V shed 5 bases and J 3 bases; nucleotides not matched to a gene: 15. Here the CDR3 DNA reads TGTGCCAGCAGTCGTACCGGGACAGGTTACTCTAGCTACGAGCAGTACTTC. Translating it yields CASSRTGTGYSSYEQYF.

This rearrangement joins TRBV21-1 to TRBJ2-1; the D segment call TRBD2 is taken from the table without a DNA check. TRBV21-1 is described as a pseudogene. The CDR3 has 15 residues. The CDR3 region has the DNA TGTGCCAGCAGCGAAAAGGCTAGCGGGACAAATGAGCAGTTCTTC. Translating gives CASSEKASGTNEQFF.

This chain joins TRBV4-1 and TRBJ2-1; TRBD2 matches 13 bases. Per germline, CDR1 MGHRA and CDR2 YSYEKL. J gave up 8 bases and V 1 base, and 8 bases lay outside the gene matches. This CDR3 comprises 17 residues. The CDR3 here is CASSQGPTSGGAHEQFF. As DNA, the CDR3 is TGCGCCAGCAGCCAAGGACCAACTAGCGGGGGGGCACATGAGCAGTTCTTC.

The V call is TRBV11-2, the J call TRBJ2-5, with 7 bases identical to TRBD2. V gave up 6 bases and J gave up 5 bases; unmatched junction bases: 12. The CDR3 runs to 15 residues. Germline CDR1 and CDR2: SGHAT and FQNNGV. The CDR3, as DNA: TGTGCCAGCAGGTCTTGGGGGGGGGAGCGGGAGACCCAGTACTTC. Encoded protein: CASRSWGGERETQYF.

This chain uses TRBV9 with TRBJ2-3, with TRBD1 matching 9 bases. Trimming at V came to 5 bases and at J to 2 bases, leaving 9 bases not matched to a gene. CDR1 and CDR2 from the germline V gene are SGDLS and YYNGEE. This CDR3 spans 16 amino acids. CDR3 DNA: TGTGCCAGCAGTCATAACCGGGACAGGGACACAGATACGCAGTATTTT. It specifies CASSHNRDRDTDTQYF.